The rows below give T cell receptor beta chains drawn from one sample of a study of control samples from healthy donors and cancer patients. TCRdb's table, derived via immunoSEQ multiplex PCR, lists solely in-frame clones and lacks some. Of roughly 100,000 clones listed, roughly nine tenths are singletons. What was sequenced was blood. The source is a woman aged 18-30 years in good health. Each CDR3 is given without its conserved first and last residue.

J gene	V gene	CDR3 length	CDR3 protein
TRBJ1-2	TRBV28	12	ASSPDNGIYGYT
TRBJ2-5	TRBV7-9	13	ASSSASTIQETQY
TRBJ1-1	TRBV4-1	11	ASSQETNTEAF
TRBJ2-7	TRBV6-2/TRBV6-3	11	ASSYSYGFEQY
TRBJ1-5	TRBV28	12	ASSSRTGSQPQH
TRBJ1-4	TRBV21-1	17	ASSKDPRQDGSTNEKLF
TRBJ2-7	TRBV5-5	14	ASSLGVTTGLYEQY
TRBJ2-1	TRBV3-1/TRBV3-2	11	ASSAGAFNEQF
TRBJ2-5	TRBV27	15	ASSSELGTGKQETQY
TRBJ1-1	TRBV4-1	12	ASSQAGGGTEAF
TRBJ1-2	TRBV7-8	15	ASSSPINYQSNYGYT
TRBJ2-5	TRBV12-3/TRBV12-4	11	ASRESSGGAQY
TRBJ1-6	TRBV27	11	ASRGGMYSPLH
TRBJ1-4	TRBV7-9	13	ASSGLGLWNEKLF
TRBJ2-5	TRBV10-2	11	ASRTGHQETQY
TRBJ2-5	TRBV24-1	15	ATSDLGDREGEETQY
TRBJ1-5	TRBV16	9	ASSPGGPQH